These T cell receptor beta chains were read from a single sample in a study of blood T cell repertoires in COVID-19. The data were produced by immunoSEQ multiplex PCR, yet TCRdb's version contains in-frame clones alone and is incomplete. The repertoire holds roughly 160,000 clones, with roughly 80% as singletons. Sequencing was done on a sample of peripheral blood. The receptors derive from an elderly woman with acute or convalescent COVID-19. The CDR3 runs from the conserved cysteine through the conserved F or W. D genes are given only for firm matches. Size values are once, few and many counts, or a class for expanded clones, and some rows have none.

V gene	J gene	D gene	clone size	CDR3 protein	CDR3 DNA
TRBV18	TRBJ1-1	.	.	CASSTTVNTEAFF	TGTGCCAGCTCCACGACAGTGAACACTGAAGCTTTCTTT
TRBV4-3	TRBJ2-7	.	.	CASSQDYGADYEQYF	TGCGCCAGCAGCCAAGATTATGGGGCTGACTACGAGCAGTACTTC
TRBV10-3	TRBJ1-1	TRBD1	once	CAIRQGENTEAFF	TGTGCCATCAGACAGGGGGAGAACACTGAAGCTTTCTTT
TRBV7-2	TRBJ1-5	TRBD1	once	CASSYSGGGSNQPQHF	TGTGCCAGCAGCTATTCAGGGGGCGGAAGCAATCAGCCCCAGCATTTT
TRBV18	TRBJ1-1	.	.	CASSPTGFSNTEAFF	TGTGCCAGCTCACCGACGGGGTTTAGTAACACTGAAGCTTTCTTT
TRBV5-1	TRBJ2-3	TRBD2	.	CASSYNPAGVSTDTQYF	TGCGCCAGCAGCTATAATCCAGCGGGGGTTAGCACAGATACGCAGTATTTT
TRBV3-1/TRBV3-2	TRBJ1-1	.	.	CASSQVSGNTEAFF	TGTGCCAGCAGCCAAGTAAGCGGGAACACTGAAGCTTTCTTT
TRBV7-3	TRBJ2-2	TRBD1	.	CASSLTTGAGELFF	TGTGCCAGCAGCTTAACGACAGGGGCCGGGGAGCTGTTTTTT
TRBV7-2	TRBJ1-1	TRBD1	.	CASSFSTGYTEAFF	TGTGCCAGCAGCTTTTCGACAGGGTACACTGAAGCTTTCTTT
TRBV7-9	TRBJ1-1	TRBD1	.	CASSQSRGQGHTEAFF	TGTGCCAGCAGCCAAAGTCGGGGACAGGGACACACTGAAGCTTTCTTT
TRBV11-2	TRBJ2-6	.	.	CASSLGAAGGSGANVLTF	TGTGCCAGCAGCTTAGGGGCCGCCGGGGGCTCTGGGGCCAACGTCCTGACTTTC
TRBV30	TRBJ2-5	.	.	CAWSSSAETQYF	TGTGCCTGGTCGTCTAGCGCGGAGACCCAGTACTTC
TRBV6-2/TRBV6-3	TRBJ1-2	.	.	CASSYSAEGYTF	TGTGCCAGCAGTTACTCGGCGGAAGGCTACACCTTC
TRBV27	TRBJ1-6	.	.	CASSLLADNNSPLHF	TGTGCCAGCAGTTTATTGGCCGACAATAATTCACCCCTCCACTTT
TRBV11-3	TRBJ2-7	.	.	CASNFPSYEQYF	TGTGCCAGCAACTTTCCATCCTACGAGCAGTACTTC
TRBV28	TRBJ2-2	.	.	CASRMGRYTGELFF	TGTGCCAGCAGAATGGGCAGGTACACCGGGGAGCTGTTTTTT
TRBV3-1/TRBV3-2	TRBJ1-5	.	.	CASSEQQVGPNQPQHF	TGTGCCAGCAGCGAACAGCAGGTGGGGCCCAATCAGCCCCAGCATTTT
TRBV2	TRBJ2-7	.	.	CASRDGWGSGRELYEQYF	TGTGCCAGCAGGGATGGGTGGGGAAGCGGTCGTGAACTATACGAGCAGTACTTC
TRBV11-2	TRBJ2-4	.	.	CASSSLQGRAKNIQYF	TGTGCCAGCAGCTCGCTCCAGGGGCGAGCCAAAAACATTCAGTACTTC
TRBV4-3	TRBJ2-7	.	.	CASSQGVGAYYEQYF	TGCGCCAGCAGCCAAGGGGTTGGGGCTTACTACGAGCAGTACTTC
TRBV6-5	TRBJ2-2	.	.	CASNQGNTGELFF	TGTGCCAGCAATCAGGGGAACACCGGGGAGCTGTTTTTT
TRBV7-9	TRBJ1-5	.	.	CASSFPGSNQPQHF	TGTGCCAGCAGCTTTCCAGGGAGCAATCAGCCCCAGCATTTT
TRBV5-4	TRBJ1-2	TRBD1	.	CASSLEQGMVGYTF	TGTGCCAGCAGCTTGGAACAGGGGATGGTTGGCTACACCTTC
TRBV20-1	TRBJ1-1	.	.	CSAPRTEAFF	TGCAGTGCCCCCCGGACTGAAGCTTTCTTT
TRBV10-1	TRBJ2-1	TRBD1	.	CASSRAKSEGAKIDEQFF	TGCGCCAGCAGCCGCGCGAAGTCTGAGGGGGCGAAAATTGATGAGCAGTTCTTC
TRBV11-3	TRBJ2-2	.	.	CASSLSGTGELFF	TGTGCCAGCAGCTTGAGCGGAACCGGGGAGCTGTTTTTT
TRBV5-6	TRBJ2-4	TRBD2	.	CASSLAGVGDIQYF	TGTGCCAGCAGCTTAGCGGGAGTGGGGGACATTCAGTACTTC
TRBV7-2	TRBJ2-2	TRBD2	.	CASSIGTSGGTGELFF	TGTGCCAGCAGCATAGGGACTAGCGGGGGCACCGGGGAGCTGTTTTTT
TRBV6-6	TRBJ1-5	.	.	CASSYRRDLQHF	TGTGCCAGCAGTTACAGGCGGGACCTCCAGCATTTT
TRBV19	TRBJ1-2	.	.	CASSSERTASNYGYTF	TGTGCCAGTAGTTCTGAACGGACAGCTTCTAACTATGGCTACACCTTC
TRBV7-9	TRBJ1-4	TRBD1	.	CASSSDRGSEKLFF	TGTGCCAGCAGCTCGGACAGGGGATCTGAAAAACTGTTTTTT
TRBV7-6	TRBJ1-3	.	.	CASSKGLNSGNTIYF	TGTGCCAGCAGCAAGGGACTCAACTCTGGAAACACCATATATTTT
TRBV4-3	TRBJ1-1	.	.	CASSLSTEFTEAFF	TGCGCCAGCAGCCTATCGACAGAGTTCACTGAAGCTTTCTTT
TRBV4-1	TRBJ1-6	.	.	CASSPGQLDYNSPLHF	TGCGCCAGCAGCCCAGGACAGCTCGACTATAATTCACCCCTCCACTTT
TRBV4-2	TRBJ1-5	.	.	CASSQDSINQPQHF	TGTGCCAGCAGCCAAGACAGTATCAATCAGCCCCAGCATTTT
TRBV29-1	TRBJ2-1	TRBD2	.	CSGTLAGGPNEQFF	TGCAGCGGCACACTAGCGGGGGGCCCCAATGAGCAGTTCTTC
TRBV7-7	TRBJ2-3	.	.	CASSLDPGTDTQYF	TGTGCTAGCAGCTTAGATCCGGGGACAGATACGCAGTATTTT
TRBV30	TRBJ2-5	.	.	CAWSGTGEETQYF	TGTGCCTGGAGTGGGACGGGGGAAGAGACCCAGTACTTC
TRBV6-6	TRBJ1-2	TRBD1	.	CASRSGQGATSYTF	TGTGCCAGCAGATCGGGACAGGGGGCGACGAGCTACACCTTC
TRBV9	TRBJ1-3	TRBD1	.	CASSANRGPGNTIYF	TGTGCCAGCAGCGCGAACAGGGGCCCTGGAAACACCATATATTTT
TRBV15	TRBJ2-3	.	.	CATSRVQGEDTQYF	TGTGCCACCAGCAGAGTACAGGGCGAGGATACGCAGTATTTT
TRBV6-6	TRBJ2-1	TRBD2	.	CASILSTSGSFNEQFF	TGTGCCAGCATTCTCTCGACTAGCGGGAGCTTTAATGAGCAGTTCTTC
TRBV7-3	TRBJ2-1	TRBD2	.	CASSLSGGAAYNEQFF	TGTGCCAGCAGCTTAAGCGGGGGGGCCGCCTACAATGAGCAGTTCTTC
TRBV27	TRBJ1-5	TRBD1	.	CASSLSSIGTGTGPQHF	TGTGCCAGCAGTTTATCGTCTATCGGGACAGGTACAGGACCCCAGCATTTT
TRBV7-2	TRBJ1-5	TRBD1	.	CASSPTGWTQPQHF	TGTGCCAGCAGCCCGACAGGGTGGACTCAGCCCCAGCATTTT
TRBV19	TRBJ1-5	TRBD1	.	CASSTGQGVNQPQHF	TGTGCCAGTAGTACCGGACAGGGGGTCAATCAGCCCCAGCATTTT
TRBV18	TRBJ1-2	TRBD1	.	CASSPTPGTGWNGYTF	TGTGCCAGCTCACCAACTCCGGGGACAGGGTGGAATGGCTACACCTTC
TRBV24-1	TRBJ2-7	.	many	CATSDSGQMGYEQYF	TGTGCCACCAGTGATTCTGGACAGATGGGCTACGAGCAGTACTTC
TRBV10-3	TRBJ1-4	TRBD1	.	CAASGGAETNEKLFF	TGTGCCGCTTCAGGGGGCGCGGAAACTAATGAAAAACTGTTTTTT
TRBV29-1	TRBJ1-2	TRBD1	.	CSVEPQGSVGGYTF	TGCAGCGTTGAGCCACAGGGGTCCGTGGGGGGCTACACCTTC
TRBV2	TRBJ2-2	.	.	CASRPRGVEGGELFF	TGTGCCAGCAGGCCCCGTGGGGTAGAGGGAGGGGAGCTGTTTTTT